This T cell receptor (beta chain) derives from a study of blood T cell repertoires in COVID-19 (dated by TCRdb to about 2020). Describing the broader study: Collaborator samples came from the United States, Italy and Spain and covered acute and convalescent phases of COVID-19. The material from the prospective study consisted of cDNA or gDNA derived from T cells, B-cell-depleted T cells, or PBMCs. Subjects who had been exposed to COVID-19, were actively infected with it, or had recovered from it provided the deeply sampled blood TCRbeta repertoires that made up the dataset. The repertoires were released in a freely available public database meant as a resource for research on the immune response to SARS-CoV-2. The samples were drawn from two sources: the first 160 participants of the ongoing ImmuneRACE study, and about 1,300 subjects contributed by 6 global collaborators. The sample metadata nearly always contained a de-identified subject ID, COVID-19 status, age in years and sex. Where available, HLA class I and class II types were obtained from metadata supplied by the sample provider rather than from assay-based typing. What the study reported, not specific to this receptor: The amount of clinical and demographic metadata varied by source and participant and was provided uncurated.

Including the terminal cysteine and phenylalanine, the CDR3 comprises 14 residues. The kept DNA is CDR3 alone, 42 bases in frame from the first base. A distance of 12 bases separates the germline ends of V and J, which lose 4 bases and 8 bases respectively. CDR1 and CDR2 are read off the germline V gene as MGHRA and YSYEKL. One collaborating source in Seattle enrolled patients during active infection and followed them longitudinally through the course of disease. Whole blood was collected in K2EDTA tubes by collaborating institutions according to the institutions' own protocols. For TCRbeta analysis, collaborator samples were shipped as frozen whole blood, as isolated PBMCs, or as DNA extracted from either sample type. TCRbeta CDR3 regions were amplified from genomic DNA by means of the immunoSEQ Assay, a bias-controlled multiplex PCR. The authors' analysis ran thus. The number of nucleated cells in each sample was estimated from the amplification of reference gene primers within the assay. To quantify the absolute abundance of each unique TCRbeta CDR3 rearrangement, sequence reads were collapsed and filtered. For each sample, productive Simpson clonality was calculated by taking the square root of Simpson's diversity index across productive rearrangements. TCRdb's version of the immuneACCESS table is confined to in-frame rearrangements and falls short of the full clone set. An unresolved V gene accounts for under half of the shortfall where checked; the remainder is of unknown origin. The DNA was the basis for D and trimming; V, J and clone size are from that table. Recorded for this sample are some 75,000 clones; less than 90% of them occurred a single time. The leading ten clones occupy 5.5% to 7.5% of the sample.

On this clone itself: Which antigen it targets is not known. No quality values exist for individual bases; no much larger clone is one base distant.

The chain couples TRBV4-1 to TRBJ1-6; D gene: possibly TRBD1, on 6 matching bases. The clonotype comes from an elderly man with COVID-19, enrolled during active disease. Sequencing used peripheral blood. The DNA sequence reads TGCGCCAGCAGCCCCCTAGGGGGTGATTCACCCCTCCACTTT. Its translation reads: CASSPLGGDSPLHF.